This passage covers 29 T cell receptor beta chains from one sample sequenced in a study of blood T cells in healthy people across ages. Primers used in a second PCR of roughly 7 to 11 cycles were a sample-barcoded 5' primer and a J-beta primer mix. TCRdb itself ran the 5' RACE reads through MiXCR, one entry per CDR3 protein. The sample yields hundreds of thousands of distinct CDR3 sequences, around 21% seen once. Specimen: blood. These receptor sequences come from a man between 65 and 85 years old in good health.

V usage is TRBV6-6 and J usage is TRBJ1-4; D is perhaps TRBD1 (5 bases). Germline V CDR1 and CDR2: MNHNY, SVGAGI (reference sequence). The CDR3 covers 15 residues. Trimming took 7 bases from V and 7 from J, leaving 19 bases between them. CDR3: CASTSVAGGSEKLFF. The DNA for the CDR3 is TGTGCCAGCACCTCTGTGGCGGGGGGGAGTGAAAAACTGTTTTTT.

There are a few counts of this clonotype. The rearrangement links TRBV7-7 to TRBJ2-7; TRBD1 agrees at 7 bases. Per the germline V gene, CDR1 is SSHAT and CDR2 is FNYEAQ (reference sequence). There are 15 residues in the CDR3. CDR3 nucleotide sequence: TGTGCTAGTAGCTTGGGGGACAGTGCTGGCCACGAGCAGTACTTC. Encoded protein: CASSLGDSAGHEQYF. The full variable domain, rest sourced from reference TRBV7-7 and TRBJ2-7, is GAGVSQSPRYKVTKRGQDVTLRCDPISSHATLYWYQQALGQGPEFLTYFNYEAQPDKSGLPSDRFSAERPEGSISTLTIQRTEQRDSAMYRCASSLGDSAGHEQYFGPGTRLTVT.

This clonotype was seen a few times. The CDR3 sequence: CASTLGPPTDTQYF. The CDR3 DNA follows: TGTGCCAGCACTCTGGGGCCCCCCACAGATACGCAGTATTTT. This sequence joins TRBV5-5 and TRBJ2-3; tentatively, D is TRBD1 (5 bases). V lost 6 bases and J lost 2, with 13 bases in between. CDR1 and CDR2 from the germline V gene are SGHKS and YYEKEE (reference sequence). The CDR3 has 14 amino acids.

There are a few counts of this clonotype. This chain joins TRBV6-5 and TRBJ1-1, with D possibly TRBD1 on 6 matching bases. The germline V gene encodes CDR1 MNHEY and CDR2 SVGAGI. This CDR3 contains 14 residues. Trimming left V 5 bases short and J 0 bases short, with 10 bases between. CDR3 region: CASSGQLMNTEAFF. CDR3 nucleotides: TGTGCCAGCAGTGGACAGCTAATGAACACTGAAGCTTTCTTT.

The chain couples TRBV5-1 to TRBJ2-6; unclear D gene. CDR1 SGHRS and CDR2 YFSETQ come from the germline V gene. V was pared by 3 bases and J by 2 bases, with 12 bases between. The length of the CDR3 is 16 residues. The CDR3 region is CASSSPKGPGANVLTF. CDR3 coding DNA: TGCGCCAGCAGCTCCCCAAAGGGCCCTGGGGCCAACGTCCTGACTTTC.

J is TRBJ1-1 and V is TRBV19; TRBD1 might be the D (5 bases). The CDR3 totals 11 residues. From germline, CDR1 is LNHDA and CDR2 SQIVND (reference sequence). Deletions cut 4 bases from V and 8 bases from J, with 8 bases between. The CDR3 is CASSTWTEAFF. The CDR3 DNA reads TGTGCCAGTAGTACCTGGACAGAAGCTTTCTTT.

This clonotype occurred many times. The gene calls are TRBV14 and TRBJ2-1, with 10 bases identical to TRBD2. Per the germline V gene, CDR1 is SGHDN and CDR2 is FVKESK. This CDR3 is 14 amino acids long. V was pared by 1 base and J by 9 bases, with 3 bases of the junction left unmatched. The CDR3 sequence: CASSQALAGAEQFF. CDR3 nucleotides: TGTGCCAGCAGCCAAGCTCTAGCGGGAGCTGAGCAGTTCTTC.

The chain carries TRBV12-3 or TRBV12-4 and TRBJ1-4; 8 bases line up with TRBD1. The J segment lost 7 bases and the V segment lost 5 bases, leaving 9 bases of the junction unmatched. The CDR3 has 15 residues. In DNA, the CDR3 is TGTGCCAGCAGTACTGGACAGGGCTACGGTGAAAAACTGTTTTTT. Protein: CASSTGQGYGEKLFF.

J is TRBJ2-1 and V is TRBV12-3 or TRBV12-4; maybe TRBD2 (5 bases). The J call may not be correct, given that the DNA end is closer to TRBJ2-7. The CDR3 runs to 14 residues. CDR3 residues: CASRTGRDPYEQYF. The CDR3 nucleotides are TGTGCCAGTAGAACTGGACGGGATCCCTACGAGCAGTACTTC.

The chain is built from TRBV10-3 and TRBJ1-6, with D possibly matching TRBD1 (5 bases). Trimming took off 2 bases at V and 7 bases at J, with 21 bases between the two ends. The CDR3 has 18 residues. Germline V CDR1 and CDR2: ENHRY, SYGVKD. In nucleotides, the CDR3 is TGTGCCATCAGTGAGCGGGAGGGGATGGGATCGCGAAATTCACCCCTCCACTTT. Its protein is CAISEREGMGSRNSPLHF.

For this clonotype: The junction shows a germline mismatch at one end, possibly a read error. The chain links TRBV6-2 or TRBV6-3 to TRBJ2-2; D tentatively fits TRBD1 or TRBD2 (5 bases each). The CDR3 runs 14 residues. CDR1 and CDR2 from the germline V gene are MNHEY and SVGEGT. The CDR3 spells CVSLPGRPTGELFF. As DNA, the CDR3 is TGTGTCAGCCTCCCGGGGCGCCCCACCGGGGAGCTGTTTTTT.

Only a few counts were recorded for this clonotype. This chain uses TRBV3-1 with TRBJ2-5; TRBD2 agrees at 12 bases. The end of the DNA is better explained by TRBJ2-1, so the J call may be wrong. This CDR3 spans 15 amino acids. Germline CDR1 and CDR2: LGHDT and YNNKEL (reference sequence). The CDR3 sequence: CASSQETSGSNEQFF. CDR3 nucleotide sequence: TGTGCCAGCAGCCAGGAGACTAGCGGGAGCAATGAGCAGTTCTTC.

This clonotype was detected only a few times. The CDR3 sequence is CASSLDAYEQYF. CDR3 coding DNA: TGTGCCAGCAGTTTAGACGCCTACGAGCAGTACTTC. The genes are TRBV12-3 or TRBV12-4 and TRBJ2-7; D uncertain. The V end lost 1 base, the J end lost 2 bases, and 3 bases lay between the germline ends. This CDR3 is 12 amino acids long.

The rearrangement uses TRBV7-9 and TRBJ2-5, with D perhaps TRBD2 (6 bases). Trimming took 1 base from V and 5 from J, leaving 17 bases between them. The CDR3 runs 16 residues. Germline V gene lookup returns CDR1 SEHNR and CDR2 FQNEAQ (reference sequence). CDR3 protein: CASSLDGRLGSETQYF. CDR3 nucleotides: TGTGCCAGCAGCTTAGATGGCAGACTAGGTTCTGAGACCCAGTACTTC.

The CDR3 region has the DNA TGTGCCAGCAGCCAAGAAGATTACAATGAGCAGTTCTTC. Translating it yields CASSQEDYNEQFF. This rearrangement joins TRBV4-2 to TRBJ2-1; no clear D gene. The CDR3 runs to 13 residues. V was clipped by 0 bases and J by 4 bases, with 4 bases between them. The V gene's germline CDR1 is LGHNA and CDR2 YNFKEQ.

The J gene is TRBJ2-5, the V gene TRBV7-2, with 11 bases matching TRBD1. With 4 bases clipped from V and 2 bases from J, the junction kept 3 bases outside the gene matches. Germline loops: CDR1 SGHTA, CDR2 FQGNSA. The CDR3 contains 15 residues. This CDR3 is CASSWGQGVQETQYF. The CDR3 bases are TGTGCCAGCAGCTGGGGACAGGGGGTTCAAGAGACCCAGTACTTC.

This clonotype was picked up a small number of times. The rearrangement uses TRBV2 and TRBJ1-4; no reliable D call. This CDR3 has 16 residues. With 1 base removed from V and 0 bases from J, the gap between germline ends came to 9 bases. Germline CDR1 reads SNHLY; CDR2 reads FYNNEI. CDR3 sequence: CASSEGLGSTNEKLFF. CDR3 DNA sequence: TGTGCCAGCAGTGAAGGACTGGGTTCAACTAATGAAAAACTGTTTTTT.

The chain uses TRBV20-1 and TRBJ2-7; D may be TRBD1 or TRBD2 (6 bases each). The CDR3 contains 12 residues. Germline assignment: CDR1 DFQATT and CDR2 SNEGSKA (reference sequence). With 4 bases removed from V and 3 bases from J, the gap between germline ends came to 10 bases. The CDR3 sequence is CSATGGFYEQYF. The CDR3 DNA reads as TGCAGTGCTACCGGGGGCTTCTACGAGCAGTACTTC.

Concerning this clonotype: At one end the junction does not follow the germline gene, possibly because of a read error. This chain connects TRBV4-3 to TRBJ2-1; 9 bases are a match to TRBD1. The CDR3 runs to 17 residues. The germline gives CDR1 LGHNA, CDR2 YSLEER. For the CDR3, the DNA is TGCGCCAGCAGCCAACGGGTCGAGACAGGGGGTCTCCATGAGCAGTCCTTC. Amino acid sequence: CASSQRVETGGLHEQSF.

There are many counts of this clonotype. The chain has TRBV29-1 and TRBJ1-1; D gene uncertain. Trimming took off 6 bases at V and 1 base at J, with 6 bases between the two ends. Germline V gives CDR1 SQVTM, CDR2 ANQGSEA. CDR3 size: 11 residues. This CDR3 reads CSVRRNTEAFF. In DNA, the CDR3 is TGCAGCGTGAGGCGGAACACTGAAGCTTTCTTT. The complete variable domain, with remaining parts taken from reference TRBV29-1 and TRBJ1-1, reads SAVISQKPSRDICQRGTSLTIQCQVDSQVTMMFWYRQQPGQSLTLIATANQGSEATYESGFVIDKFPISRPNLTFSTLTVSNMSPEDSSIYLCSVRRNTEAFFGQGTRLTVV.

This clonotype was picked up one time. The chain couples TRBV3-1 to TRBJ2-1; TRBD2 matches at 11 bases. The V gene's germline CDR1 is LGHDT and CDR2 YNNKEL (reference sequence). Trimming removed 8 bases from V and 6 bases from J; junction bases left unmatched: 6. The CDR3 is 14 residues long. The CDR3 coding sequence is TGTGCCAGCCGAACTAGCGGGAGTATCAATGAGCAGTTCTTC. Its translation: CASRTSGSINEQFF.

This clonotype was counted between two and nine times. The V call is TRBV4-1, the J call TRBJ2-3, with D possibly matching TRBD2 (6 bases). The germline CDR1 and CDR2 sequences are MGHRA and YSYEKL. V was trimmed by 0 bases and J by 0 bases, leaving 10 bases between them. CDR3 length equals 16 residues. The chain's CDR3 is CASSQELATSTDTQYF. Here the CDR3 DNA reads TGCGCCAGCAGCCAAGAGCTAGCGACTAGCACAGATACGCAGTATTTT.

A few counts support this clonotype. The chain couples TRBV5-1 to TRBJ1-1, with D perhaps TRBD1 (5 bases). The germline V gene encodes CDR1 SGHRS and CDR2 YFSETQ. V gave up 4 bases and J gave up 2 bases, with 12 bases separating them. This CDR3 region has 14 residues. CDR3 amino acids: CASSALDTNTEAFF. The CDR3 nucleotides are TGCGCCAGCAGCGCCCTGGACACAAACACTGAAGCTTTCTTT.

The chain recombines TRBV18 with TRBJ1-1; 8 bases align to TRBD1. Trimming removed 2 bases from V and 1 base from J; junction bases left unmatched: 9. CDR3 length: 17 residues. The germline V gene encodes CDR1 KGHSH and CDR2 LQKENI. Here the CDR3 DNA reads TGTGCCAGCTCACCAGGGACAGGAAGAGGGGCGAACACTGAAGCTTTCTTT. Protein: CASSPGTGRGANTEAFF.

In this sample, this clonotype turned up a few times. The chain employs TRBV9 and TRBJ2-3; no reliable D call. The CDR3 contains 16 residues. Trimming left V 3 bases short and J 3 bases short, with 17 bases between. Germline V gene sequence: CDR1 SGDLS, CDR2 YYNGEE. CDR3 loop: CASSDLPVVGTDTQYF. The CDR3 DNA reads TGTGCCAGCAGCGACCTCCCCGTAGTCGGGACAGATACGCAGTATTTT.

At least ten counts were recorded for this clonotype. The chain recombines TRBV7-9 with TRBJ2-1; D may correspond to TRBD1 or TRBD2 (5 bases each). The germline V and J ends were trimmed by 4 bases and 4 bases, with 11 bases remaining between them. The germline gives CDR1 SEHNR, CDR2 FQNEAQ (reference sequence). The CDR3 covers 14 residues. The CDR3 bases are TGTGCCAGCAGCTCCTTGGGACCTTACAATGAGCAGTTCTTC. Translation gives CASSSLGPYNEQFF.

Details on this clonotype: Compared with germline, one end of the junction differs, possibly owing to a read error. This chain links TRBV12-3 or TRBV12-4 with TRBJ2-5; D gene ambiguous. The J call may be in error: the DNA end matches TRBJ2-1 better. This CDR3 comprises 13 residues. The CDR3 is CVSRPLGYNEQFF. As DNA, the CDR3 is TGTGTCAGCAGGCCTCTAGGGTACAATGAGCAGTTCTTC.

There are a few counts of this clonotype. The chain carries TRBV5-1 and TRBJ1-1, with no clear D. Germline assignment: CDR1 SGHRS and CDR2 YFSETQ. The CDR3 contains 15 residues. Trimming shortened V by 0 bases and J by 4 bases, and 13 bases separated the two germline ends. The CDR3 DNA follows: TGCGCCAGCAGCTTGGTGGAGGGCAGTGGCACTGAAGCTTTCTTT. It codes for CASSLVEGSGTEAFF.

This clonotype was counted a few times. The DNA for the CDR3 is TGTGCCAGCAGTTTATGGGCAGGGGGCCCGTGGGACACCGGGGAGCTGTTTTTT. Translation gives CASSLWAGGPWDTGELFF. This chain connects TRBV28 to TRBJ2-2; 8 bases match TRBD1. Germline V CDR1 and CDR2: MDHEN, SYDVKM. This CDR3 spans 18 amino acids. With 0 bases clipped from V and 3 bases from J, the junction kept 9 bases outside the gene matches.